Ten or more counts support the clone carrying this TCR beta chain. This specimen comes from a study of CD8+CD57+ T cells in acquired aplastic anemia. Study-level background: Healthy CD8+ samples averaged around 10 million reads.

This CDR3 spans 15 amino acids. From germline, CDR1 is DFQATT and CDR2 SNEGSKA (reference sequence). The V end lost 3 bases, the J end lost 0 bases, and 14 bases lay between the germline ends. CDR3 and TCR beta VDJ profiling relied on genomic DNA as the template. Via MiXCR, TCRdb re-called the reads, giving one row per CDR3 protein. This table holds around 140,000 distinct CDR3 sequences, around 41% found once. The rearrangement joins TRBV20-1 to TRBJ1-2; D unresolved. Sequenced input: sorted CD4+, CD8+, or CD8+CD57+ T cells (not recorded which) from PBMCs. This sequence originates from a human donor in good health, serving as a control. CDR3 DNA: TGCAGTGCTAGGGGAGGGCCGGAAGCTAACTATGGCTACACCTTC. This codes for CSARGGPEANYGYTF.